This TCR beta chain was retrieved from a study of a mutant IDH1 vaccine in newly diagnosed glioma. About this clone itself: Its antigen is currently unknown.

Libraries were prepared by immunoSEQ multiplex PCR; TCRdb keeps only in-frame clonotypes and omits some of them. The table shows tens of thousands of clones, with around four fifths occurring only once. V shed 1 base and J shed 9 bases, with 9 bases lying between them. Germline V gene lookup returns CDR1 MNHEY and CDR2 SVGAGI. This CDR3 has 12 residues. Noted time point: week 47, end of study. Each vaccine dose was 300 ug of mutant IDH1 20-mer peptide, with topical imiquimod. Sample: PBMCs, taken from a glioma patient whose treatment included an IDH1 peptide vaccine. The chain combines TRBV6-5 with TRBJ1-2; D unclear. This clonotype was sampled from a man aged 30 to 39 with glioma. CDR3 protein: CASSYYGRSYTF. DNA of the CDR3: TGTGCCAGCAGTTACTACGGGCGGAGCTACACCTTC.